The 2 T cell receptor beta chains below all came from one sample that was sequenced in a study of cytomegalovirus exposure and HLA in healthy donors. PCR employed 60 Vbeta and 13 Jbeta primers. Sequencing used immunoSEQ multiplex PCR; TCRdb keeps in-frame clones, though not all of them. The sample includes 150,000 to 200,000 clones, 75% of them seen just once. Source material: PBMCs. The receptors here all came from a male donor in good health and CMV-seronegative.

This chain joins TRBV25-1 and TRBJ1-2; 8 nucleotides line up with TRBD1. Germline V gene lookup returns CDR1 MGHDK and CDR2 SYGVNS. The CDR3 consists of 13 residues. V gave up 0 bases and J gave up 7 bases; unmatched junction bases: 1. CDR3 DNA sequence: TGTGCCAGCAGTGAATATACAGGGGGTGGCTACACCTTC. Protein: CASSEYTGGGYTF.

This chain connects TRBV7-2 to TRBJ1-1; D remains unclear. V dropped 1 base and J dropped 1 base, with 4 bases sitting between them. The CDR3 covers 13 residues. Per the germline V gene, CDR1 is SGHTA and CDR2 is FQGNSA. CDR3 nucleotides: TGTGCCAGCAGCTTAGAGAGGAACACTGAAGCTTTCTTT. Protein product: CASSLERNTEAFF. Using reference TRBV7-2 and TRBJ1-1 for the parts outside the CDR3, the full variable domain is GAGVSQSPSNKVTEKGKDVELRCDPISGHTALYWYRQSLGQGLEFLIYFQGNSAPDKSGLPSDRFSAERTGGSVSTLTIQRTQQEDSAVYLCASSLERNTEAFFGQGTRLTVV.